One and the same sample provided the 5 T cell receptor beta chains below, sequenced in a study of vaccination effects on CD4 cells after COVID-19. Antigen-specific CD4+ T cell clonotypes were called by their expansion after viral peptide-pool culture in ViraFEST. Cultured cells yielded isolated CD4+ T cells after 10 to 11 days. PCR showed that the person got SARS-CoV-2 infection at some point between March and December 2020. The method was immunoSEQ multiplex PCR; TCRdb's version includes in-frame clones alone and lacks a portion of them. The table includes tens of thousands of clones, around 67% detected once. The antigens these receptors bind are not known. This specimen was CD4+ T cells from PBMCs cultured with a peptide pool, taken before COVID-19 vaccination. These receptors originate from a human donor who had a prior SARS-CoV-2 infection.

The chain links TRBV11-3 to TRBJ2-5, with D possibly matching TRBD2 (5 bases). The CDR3 runs 17 residues. The germline V gene encodes CDR1 SGHNT and CDR2 YENEEA. Trimming cost V 1 base and J 4 bases, with 19 bases left between them. CDR3 in amino acids: CASSLGLEGAVRETQYF. The CDR3 DNA reads as TGTGCCAGCAGCTTAGGGTTAGAGGGAGCGGTCCGAGAGACCCAGTACTTC.

This chain joins TRBV30 and TRBJ2-7, with TRBD1 as a possible D gene (6 bases). This CDR3 is 13 amino acids long. Germline CDR1 GTSNPN, CDR2 SVGIG (reference sequence). The germline V and J ends were trimmed by 0 bases and 6 bases, with 12 bases remaining between them. As DNA, the CDR3 is TGTGCCTGGAGTGTACGACAGGACAGCGAGCAGTACTTC. It yields the protein CAWSVRQDSEQYF.

The V call is TRBV11-2, the J call TRBJ1-2, with D maybe TRBD1 (5 bases). The CDR3 has 14 residues. Trimming shortened V by 2 bases and J by 2 bases, and 9 bases separated the two germline ends. Germline V CDR1 and CDR2: SGHAT, FQNNGV. CDR3 in DNA: TGTGCCAGCAGCTTATCGGGGCCGAACTATGGCTACACCTTC. This encodes CASSLSGPNYGYTF.

The V call is TRBV5-1, the J call TRBJ2-5; D gene unclear. V shed 3 bases and J shed 2 bases, with 8 bases lying between them. Per germline, CDR1 SGHRS and CDR2 YFSETQ. This CDR3 has 13 amino acids. As DNA, the CDR3 is TGCGCCAGCAGCTGGCTAGAACAAGAGACCCAGTACTTC. This gives the protein CASSWLEQETQYF.

The chain employs TRBV18 and TRBJ1-5; the D is unclear. The V and J ends lost 1 base and 4 bases respectively, with 5 bases between them. This CDR3 region has 13 residues. Germline CDR1 reads KGHSH; CDR2 reads LQKENI. CDR3 nucleotides: TGTGCCAGCTCACCACAGGGTAATCAGCCCCAGCATTTT. Its translation: CASSPQGNQPQHF.